This is a list of T cell receptor beta chains from one sample in a study of siplizumab effects on memory and regulatory T cells. Some clones are missing from TCRdb's copy, which holds only in-frame ones; the method was immunoSEQ multiplex PCR. The sample records 100,000 or so clones, 75% to 95% being singletons. Sequencing used CD4+ T cells sorted from blood. These receptors all come from a human donor in good health. Some clones in this sample may be carry-over from other donors' samples. CDR3s include the opening cysteine and the closing phenylalanine or tryptophan. The D gene is left open where the match is weak. Clone size, where shown, is once, few, many, or a class for clones that have expanded.

D gene: -
clone size: -
J gene: TRBJ2-1
V gene: TRBV2
CDR3 DNA: TGTGCCAGCAGTGAATACCGGAGCTCCTACAATGAGCAGTTCTTC
CDR3 protein: CASSEYRSSYNEQFF

D gene: -
clone size: -
J gene: TRBJ1-2
V gene: TRBV27
CDR3 DNA: TGTGCCAGCAGTTTAGGACAAACTTATAACTATGGCTACACCTTC
CDR3 protein: CASSLGQTYNYGYTF

D gene: TRBD2
clone size: -
J gene: TRBJ2-1
V gene: TRBV25-1
CDR3 DNA: TGTGCCAGCAGTGCTCCCCTCCCTAGCGGGAGGCAGGGTGAGCAGTTCTTC
CDR3 protein: CASSAPLPSGRQGEQFF

D gene: TRBD2
clone size: -
J gene: TRBJ2-1
V gene: TRBV7-2
CDR3 DNA: TGTGCCAGCGCTCGATGGGGGGTAGCGGGCTTGAGGGTAAATGAGCAGTTCTTC
CDR3 protein: CASARWGVAGLRVNEQFF

D gene: TRBD1
clone size: -
J gene: TRBJ2-5
V gene: TRBV6-1
CDR3 DNA: TGTGCCAGCAGTGATAGGGACAGGGGGCGAGAGACCCAGTACTTC
CDR3 protein: CASSDRDRGRETQYF

D gene: TRBD2
clone size: -
J gene: TRBJ2-3
V gene: TRBV4-2
CDR3 DNA: TGTGCCAGCAGCCAAGCGAGCGGGAGGGCCCAAGATACGCAGTATTTT
CDR3 protein: CASSQASGRAQDTQYF

D gene: -
clone size: -
J gene: TRBJ1-5
V gene: TRBV5-1
CDR3 DNA: TGCGCCAGCAGCTACGGAGACAGCAATCAGCCCCAGCATTTT
CDR3 protein: CASSYGDSNQPQHF

D gene: TRBD1
clone size: -
J gene: TRBJ2-5
V gene: TRBV5-6
CDR3 DNA: TGTGCCAGCAGTACGGTAGGACAGGGCTTGCAAGAGACCCAGTACTTC
CDR3 protein: CASSTVGQGLQETQYF

D gene: TRBD2
clone size: -
J gene: TRBJ2-1
V gene: TRBV14
CDR3 DNA: TGTGCCAGCAGCAAGACTAGCAGACACTCCAAGGACAATGAGCAGTTCTTC
CDR3 protein: CASSKTSRHSKDNEQFF

D gene: TRBD1
clone size: -
J gene: TRBJ1-2
V gene: TRBV28
CDR3 DNA: TGTGCCAGCAGTCAGCTGGACAGGGTCTATGGCTACACCTTC
CDR3 protein: CASSQLDRVYGYTF

D gene: -
clone size: -
J gene: TRBJ2-2
V gene: TRBV9
CDR3 DNA: TGTGCCAGCAGCGGTCCCTTAGCCGGGGAGCTGTTTTTT
CDR3 protein: CASSGPLAGELFF

D gene: -
clone size: once
J gene: TRBJ1-5
V gene: TRBV29-1
CDR3 DNA: TGCAGCGTTGAGGGCGGAAGAGATCAGCCCCAGCATTTT
CDR3 protein: CSVEGGRDQPQHF

D gene: TRBD2
clone size: -
J gene: TRBJ2-7
V gene: TRBV7-9
CDR3 DNA: TGTGCCAGCAGCTTATCGCTCCAGGGGCGGGAGGGCCAAGAGCAGTACTTC
CDR3 protein: CASSLSLQGREGQEQYF

D gene: -
clone size: -
J gene: TRBJ2-7
V gene: TRBV14
CDR3 DNA: TGTGCCAGCAGCCAAATCGGCATGCGGATCTACGAGCAGTACTTC
CDR3 protein: CASSQIGMRIYEQYF

D gene: TRBD2
clone size: once
J gene: TRBJ2-1
V gene: TRBV18
CDR3 DNA: TGTGCCAGCTCACCCTCGGGGCTAGCGGGAACCAATGAGCAGTTCTTC
CDR3 protein: CASSPSGLAGTNEQFF

D gene: -
clone size: -
J gene: TRBJ1-5
V gene: TRBV28
CDR3 DNA: TGTGCCAGCAGTTCGGGCGGATTCTATCAGCCCCAGCATTTT
CDR3 protein: CASSSGGFYQPQHF

D gene: -
clone size: -
J gene: TRBJ1-2
V gene: TRBV19
CDR3 DNA: TGTGCCAGTAGGATTTATGGGGGCTATGGCTACACCTTC
CDR3 protein: CASRIYGGYGYTF

D gene: -
clone size: -
J gene: TRBJ2-1
V gene: TRBV6-6
CDR3 DNA: TGTGCCAGCAGTTACGGGGGACCCGCCAATGAGCAGTTCTTC
CDR3 protein: CASSYGGPANEQFF

D gene: -
clone size: -
J gene: TRBJ1-5
V gene: TRBV7-2
CDR3 DNA: TGTGCCAGCAGCTTAACCCGGGGAGGGAATCAGCCCCAGCATTTT
CDR3 protein: CASSLTRGGNQPQHF

D gene: -
clone size: once
J gene: TRBJ2-7
V gene: TRBV28
CDR3 DNA: TGTGCCAGCAGTTTTTCGTCTTACTACGAGCAGTACTTC
CDR3 protein: CASSFSSYYEQYF

D gene: -
clone size: -
J gene: TRBJ2-1
V gene: TRBV9
CDR3 DNA: TGTGCCAGCAGCGTAGGGAGGGAGAGGCGTAATGAGCAGTTCTTC
CDR3 protein: CASSVGRERRNEQFF

D gene: TRBD2
clone size: -
J gene: TRBJ2-3
V gene: TRBV11-3
CDR3 DNA: TGTGCCAGCAGCCCGGGACTAGCGGGAGCGGCAGATACGCAGTATTTT
CDR3 protein: CASSPGLAGAADTQYF

D gene: TRBD1
clone size: -
J gene: TRBJ1-4
V gene: TRBV18
CDR3 DNA: TGTGCCAGCTCACCACCTGGGACAGGGGGCATTGGTGAAAAACTGTTTTTT
CDR3 protein: CASSPPGTGGIGEKLFF

D gene: -
clone size: -
J gene: TRBJ2-1
V gene: TRBV15
CDR3 DNA: TGTGCCACCAGCCCCATGGAGGGGGCGGGAGGCTACAATGAGCAGTTCTTC
CDR3 protein: CATSPMEGAGGYNEQFF

D gene: TRBD1
clone size: -
J gene: TRBJ1-5
V gene: TRBV19
CDR3 DNA: TGTGCCAGTAAGCCCACAGGGGGTTCCATTTGGAATCAGCCCCAGCATTTT
CDR3 protein: CASKPTGGSIWNQPQHF

D gene: -
clone size: once
J gene: TRBJ2-7
V gene: TRBV6-1
CDR3 DNA: TGTGCCAGCACGCTCAGGGAAGGCCGGGGGGAGCAGTACTTC
CDR3 protein: CASTLREGRGEQYF

D gene: TRBD1
clone size: -
J gene: TRBJ2-2
V gene: TRBV5-1
CDR3 DNA: TGCGCCAGCAGAAATACAGGACAGGGCACCGGGGAGCTGTTTTTT
CDR3 protein: CASRNTGQGTGELFF

D gene: TRBD1
clone size: -
J gene: TRBJ1-4
V gene: TRBV5-1
CDR3 DNA: TGCGCCAGCAGCTTGGGACAGGGAAAAAAACTGTTTTTT
CDR3 protein: CASSLGQGKKLFF

D gene: TRBD2
clone size: -
J gene: TRBJ2-1
V gene: TRBV6-1
CDR3 DNA: TGTGCCAGCAGCGTAGCGGGAGACCCCTACAATGAGCAGTTCTTC
CDR3 protein: CASSVAGDPYNEQFF

D gene: TRBD1
clone size: -
J gene: TRBJ2-1
V gene: TRBV6-4
CDR3 DNA: TGTGCCAGCACTAGGGCCTTTCGGGACAGGGGCGCCAATGAGCAGTTCTTC
CDR3 protein: CASTRAFRDRGANEQFF

D gene: TRBD2
clone size: -
J gene: TRBJ2-3
V gene: TRBV29-1
CDR3 DNA: TGCAGCGTCGCCCTAGCGGGAGTGGATACGCAGTATTTT
CDR3 protein: CSVALAGVDTQYF

D gene: TRBD1
clone size: -
J gene: TRBJ1-1
V gene: TRBV6-1
CDR3 DNA: TGTGCCAGCAGTTCGACAGGGGGCACTGAAGCTTTCTTT
CDR3 protein: CASSSTGGTEAFF

D gene: TRBD1
clone size: once
J gene: TRBJ1-4
V gene: TRBV5-1
CDR3 DNA: TGCGCCAGCAGCTTGGCCGGGACAGAAGGTGAAAAACTGTTTTTT
CDR3 protein: CASSLAGTEGEKLFF

D gene: -
clone size: once
J gene: TRBJ2-2
V gene: TRBV30
CDR3 DNA: TGTGCCTGGAGTAGGCAGGGGTGGACCGGGGAGCTGTTTTTT
CDR3 protein: CAWSRQGWTGELFF

D gene: -
clone size: few
J gene: TRBJ2-5
V gene: TRBV28
CDR3 DNA: TGTGCCAGCAGTTCCCCCCTTCGAGTGGTGGAGACCCAGTACTTC
CDR3 protein: CASSSPLRVVETQYF

D gene: -
clone size: -
J gene: TRBJ2-1
V gene: TRBV6-5
CDR3 DNA: TGTGCCAGCAGGCGGGGTCACAATGAGCAGTTCTTC
CDR3 protein: CASRRGHNEQFF

D gene: -
clone size: -
J gene: TRBJ1-2
V gene: TRBV19
CDR3 DNA: TGTGCCAGTAACCCCGGAGGGGGTGGCTACACCTTC
CDR3 protein: CASNPGGGGYTF

D gene: -
clone size: -
J gene: TRBJ2-3
V gene: TRBV9
CDR3 DNA: TGTGCCAGCAGCGTAGGACGGGACACAGATACGCAGTATTTT
CDR3 protein: CASSVGRDTDTQYF

D gene: TRBD2
clone size: -
J gene: TRBJ2-3
V gene: TRBV18
CDR3 DNA: TGTGCCAGCTCACCACAGGGACTAGCGGGAGAGTCGCAGTATTTT
CDR3 protein: CASSPQGLAGESQYF

D gene: -
clone size: -
J gene: TRBJ2-3
V gene: TRBV2
CDR3 DNA: TGTGCCAGCACTATAGACCATAGCACAGATACGCAGTATTTT
CDR3 protein: CASTIDHSTDTQYF

D gene: -
clone size: -
J gene: TRBJ1-2
V gene: TRBV10-2
CDR3 DNA: TGCGCCAGCAGTGAGGGACGGAAAAACTATGGCTACACCTTC
CDR3 protein: CASSEGRKNYGYTF

D gene: -
clone size: -
J gene: TRBJ2-3
V gene: TRBV5-1
CDR3 DNA: TGCGCCAGCAGCTTGGCCACCACTAGCCCCAGCACAGATACGCAGTATTTT
CDR3 protein: CASSLATTSPSTDTQYF

D gene: -
clone size: once
J gene: TRBJ2-1
V gene: TRBV6-5
CDR3 DNA: TGTGCCAGCACCACGAGGTCCCTCAATGAGCAGTTCTTC
CDR3 protein: CASTTRSLNEQFF

D gene: -
clone size: -
J gene: TRBJ1-5
V gene: TRBV27
CDR3 DNA: TGTGCCGGCAGAAAGGAAGGTGGGGGCAACAATCAGCCCCAGCATTTT
CDR3 protein: CAGRKEGGGNNQPQHF

D gene: TRBD2
clone size: -
J gene: TRBJ2-1
V gene: TRBV9
CDR3 DNA: TGTGCCAGCAGCGTGGAGCTAGCGGGAGCTTTAAATGAGCAGTTCTTC
CDR3 protein: CASSVELAGALNEQFF

D gene: -
clone size: -
J gene: TRBJ1-1
V gene: TRBV7-3
CDR3 DNA: TGTGCCAGCAGCATGAATGCCAACACTGAAGCTTTCTTT
CDR3 protein: CASSMNANTEAFF

D gene: -
clone size: -
J gene: TRBJ1-1
V gene: TRBV29-1
CDR3 DNA: TGCAGCGTTACGAGGACTGAAGCTTTCTTT
CDR3 protein: CSVTRTEAFF

D gene: TRBD2
clone size: once
J gene: TRBJ2-5
V gene: TRBV2
CDR3 DNA: TGTGCCAGTGTCGGACTAGCGGGATGGGAGACCCAGTACTTC
CDR3 protein: CASVGLAGWETQYF

D gene: -
clone size: once
J gene: TRBJ2-2
V gene: TRBV28
CDR3 DNA: TGTGCCAGCAAACAGCCCACCGGGGAGCTGTTTTTT
CDR3 protein: CASKQPTGELFF

D gene: -
clone size: -
J gene: TRBJ2-3
V gene: TRBV7-9
CDR3 DNA: TGTGCCAGCAGCTTATCGGGCAGGAGCACAGATACGCAGTATTTT
CDR3 protein: CASSLSGRSTDTQYF

D gene: -
clone size: -
J gene: TRBJ2-7
V gene: TRBV5-1
CDR3 DNA: TGCGCCAGCAGCTTTGCCCCTCGTATTACTAGGGGCTCCTACGAGCAGTACTTC
CDR3 protein: CASSFAPRITRGSYEQYF

D gene: TRBD1
clone size: -
J gene: TRBJ2-7
V gene: TRBV6-5
CDR3 DNA: TGTGCCAGCAGTGACAGACAGGGCCACGAGCAGTACTTC
CDR3 protein: CASSDRQGHEQYF

D gene: TRBD2
clone size: -
J gene: TRBJ2-1
V gene: TRBV27
CDR3 DNA: TGTGCCAGCAGTTTAAATCCTCTAGCGGGAGGGAATGAGCAGTTCTTC
CDR3 protein: CASSLNPLAGGNEQFF

D gene: TRBD1
clone size: -
J gene: TRBJ1-5
V gene: TRBV7-8
CDR3 DNA: TGTGCCAGCAGCTCAGACAGGGTAGGTCAGCCCCAGCATTTT
CDR3 protein: CASSSDRVGQPQHF

D gene: TRBD1
clone size: -
J gene: TRBJ1-2
V gene: TRBV7-9
CDR3 DNA: TGTGCCAGCAGCTTAGCCGGGACAGCTTTCTATGGCTACACCTTC
CDR3 protein: CASSLAGTAFYGYTF

D gene: TRBD2
clone size: -
J gene: TRBJ2-7
V gene: TRBV11-2
CDR3 DNA: TGTGCCAGCAGCCCCCGACTAGCGGACCGCTCCTACGAGCAGTACTTC
CDR3 protein: CASSPRLADRSYEQYF

D gene: TRBD1
clone size: once
J gene: TRBJ2-3
V gene: TRBV27
CDR3 DNA: TGTGCCAGCGGATTAAACGTAGACAGGGGTGGCACAGATACGCAGTATTTT
CDR3 protein: CASGLNVDRGGTDTQYF

D gene: -
clone size: -
J gene: TRBJ2-5
V gene: TRBV7-9
CDR3 DNA: TGTGCCAGCAGCTCCCAGGGGGGGCTCCAAGAGACCCAGTACTTC
CDR3 protein: CASSSQGGLQETQYF

D gene: TRBD1
clone size: -
J gene: TRBJ1-5
V gene: TRBV5-8
CDR3 DNA: TGTGCCAGCAGCTCCGACAGGGGGGGGAGCAATCAGCCCCAGCATTTT
CDR3 protein: CASSSDRGGSNQPQHF

D gene: TRBD1
clone size: -
J gene: TRBJ2-7
V gene: TRBV7-9
CDR3 DNA: TGTGCCAGCAGCTTTCGACAGGGGGCCACCTACGAGCAGTACTTC
CDR3 protein: CASSFRQGATYEQYF